Below are 7 T cell receptor beta chains sequenced from a single sample in a study of identical twins. MiXCR, run by TCRdb on the 5' RACE reads, gives a single entry per CDR3 protein. The sample carries about 190,000 distinct CDR3 sequences, 15% to 20% recorded once. The sample was also linked to a second study, of T cells expressing NK-cell markers.

The sample comprised CD8+ T cells sorted from blood. The receptors were gathered from a woman under 30 in good health.

This clonotype was seen a few times. The CDR3 loop reads CASSSGQGDGETQYF. CDR3 nucleotide sequence: TGTGCCAGCAGCTCCGGACAGGGGGATGGAGAGACCCAGTACTTC. This chain links TRBV12-3 or TRBV12-4 with TRBJ2-5; 10 bases match TRBD1. The CDR3 spans 15 residues. Trimming cost V 6 bases and J 4 bases; bases outside gene matches: 8.

The V gene is TRBV6-2 or TRBV6-3, the J gene TRBJ2-1, with TRBD2 matching over 9 bases. The CDR3 is 15 residues long. Germline V gene lookup returns CDR1 MNHEY and CDR2 SVGEGT. Trimming removed 6 bases from V and 8 bases from J; junction bases left unmatched: 11. CDR3 in amino acids: CASSPGQRGDYEQFF. The CDR3 DNA reads as TGTGCCAGCAGCCCCGGGCAGCGGGGGGATTATGAGCAGTTCTTC.

This clonotype appeared a few times. The chain joins TRBV7-9 to TRBJ2-7, with 10 bases matching TRBD1. Germline CDR1 and CDR2: SEHNR and FQNEAQ (reference sequence). J lost 5 bases, V lost 4 bases, and 5 bases had no gene match. This CDR3 has 14 amino acids. CDR3 in DNA: TGTGCCAGCAGCTCCCGGGACAGGGGTGACGAGCAGTACTTC. Its translation: CASSSRDRGDEQYF.

The gene calls are TRBV11-2 and TRBJ2-3; D is tentatively TRBD1 or TRBD2 (5 bases each). Trimming stripped 1 base from V and 5 bases from J, with 10 bases between. Germline V gene sequence: CDR1 SGHAT, CDR2 FQNNGV. This CDR3 is built from 14 residues. The CDR3 spells CASSLVGTGDTQYF. The CDR3 DNA reads as TGTGCCAGCAGCTTAGTAGGGACGGGAGATACGCAGTATTTT. The whole variable domain, remainder taken from reference TRBV11-2 and TRBJ2-3, is EAGVAQSPRYKIIEKRQSVAFWCNPISGHATLYWYQQILGQGPKLLIQFQNNGVVDDSQLPKDRFSAERLKGVDSTLKIQPAKLEDSAVYLCASSLVGTGDTQYFGPGTRLTVL.

The chain combines TRBV15 with TRBJ2-1; TRBD2 matches at 10 bases. This CDR3 has 14 residues. Germline lookup yields CDR1 LNHNV and CDR2 YYDKDF (reference sequence). J gave up 5 bases and V 9 bases, and 7 bases lay outside the gene matches. As DNA, the CDR3 is TGTGCCACAATTGGGCTAGCGGGAGACAATGAGCAGTTCTTC. Encoded protein: CATIGLAGDNEQFF.

Only a few counts were recorded for this clonotype. The V and J genes are TRBV7-2 and TRBJ2-7; D ambiguous. CDR1 and CDR2 from the germline V gene are SGHTA and FQGNSA. This CDR3 is built from 14 residues. With 5 bases removed from V and 4 bases from J, the gap between germline ends came to 15 bases. CDR3: CASSEMSWMYEQYF. CDR3 in DNA: TGTGCCAGCAGCGAAATGAGTTGGATGTACGAGCAGTACTTC. The variable domain in full, with the rest retrieved from reference TRBV7-2 and TRBJ2-7, is GAGVSQSPSNKVTEKGKDVELRCDPISGHTALYWYRQSLGQGLEFLIYFQGNSAPDKSGLPSDRFSAERTGGSVSTLTIQRTQQEDSAVYLCASSEMSWMYEQYFGPGTRLTVT.

Only a few counts were recorded for this clonotype. The chain carries TRBV7-9 and TRBJ2-7; 7 nucleotides agree with TRBD1. The trim removed 4 bases at V and 6 bases at J, leaving 6 bases unmatched. CDR1 is SEHNR and CDR2 is FQNEAQ in the germline V gene (reference sequence). This CDR3 has 13 residues. CDR3 in amino acids: CASSSRDSGEQYF. The DNA for the CDR3 is TGTGCCAGCAGCTCCCGGGACAGCGGCGAGCAGTACTTC.